This T cell receptor beta chain derives from a study of T-cell reconstitution after alpha-beta-depleted transplantation in children. A few counts support this clonotype. A TCRbeta library incorporating unique molecular identifiers was prepared. TCRdb independently ran MiXCR on the PCR reads; one entry per CDR3 protein. Of about 640,000 distinct CDR3 sequences listed, roughly 17% are singletons. V shed 2 bases and J shed 1 base, with 8 bases lying between them. The CDR3 length is 14 residues. Looked up from germline, CDR1 is SQVTM and CDR2 is ANQGSEA. This chain connects TRBV29-1 to TRBJ2-2; the D is unclear. The sequenced sample was PBMCs from the stem cell graft donor, obtained from the stem cell graft. The receptor was isolated from a human donor who donated a stem cell graft to a child with acute myeloid leukemia. The CDR3 DNA follows: TGCAGCGTTGAACGGCAGAAGAACACCGGGGAGCTGTTTTTT. Its protein is CSVERQKNTGELFF.